This T cell receptor beta chain was sequenced for a study of glioma-infiltrating T cells. General study results and limits: Non-neoplastic patients had below-expected tissue-blood divergence, while all gliomas exceeded expectation.

As concerns this clonotype: The antigen is undetermined. One base away lies a much larger clone, so this may be a sequencing read error.

The junction had 8 bases not matched to a gene; V was cut back by 7 bases and J by 6 bases. CDR1 is SGHVS and CDR2 is FQNEAQ in the germline V gene. The CDR3 totals 14 residues. TCR alpha and beta CDR3 regions were amplified from RNA using iRepertoire nested multiplex PCR. TCRdb fed the multiplex PCR reads into MiXCR, producing one record per CDR3 protein. The sample has approximately 100,000 distinct CDR3 sequences; less than 30% are singletons. The clonotype comes from a human donor with low-grade glioma or glioblastoma, undergoing nonglioma brain surgery, or in good health (not recorded which). The source material was glioma tissue, nonneoplastic brain tissue, or PBMCs (not recorded which). The V call is TRBV7-8, the J call TRBJ2-3, with TRBD1 matching 9 bases. DNA of the CDR3: TGTGCCAGCAACCTGGACAGGGGCCCGGATACGCAGTATTTT. Encoded protein: CASNLDRGPDTQYF. The full variable domain, completed using reference TRBV7-8 and TRBJ2-3, is GAGVSQSPRYKVAKRGQDVALRCDPISGHVSLFWYQQALGQGPEFLTYFQNEAQLDKSGLPSDRFFAERPEGSVSTLKIQRTQQEDSAVYLCASNLDRGPDTQYFGPGTRLTVL.